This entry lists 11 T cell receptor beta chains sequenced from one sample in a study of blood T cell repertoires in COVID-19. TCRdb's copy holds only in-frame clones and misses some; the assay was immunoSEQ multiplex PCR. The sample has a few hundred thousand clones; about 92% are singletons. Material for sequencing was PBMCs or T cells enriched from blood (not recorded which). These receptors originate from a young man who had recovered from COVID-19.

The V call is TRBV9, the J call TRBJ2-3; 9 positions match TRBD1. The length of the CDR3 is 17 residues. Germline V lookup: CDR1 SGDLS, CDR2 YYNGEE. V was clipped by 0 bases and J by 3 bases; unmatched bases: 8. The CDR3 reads CASSVARTGESTDTQYF. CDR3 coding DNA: TGTGCCAGCAGCGTAGCCCGGACAGGGGAGTCGACAGATACGCAGTATTTT. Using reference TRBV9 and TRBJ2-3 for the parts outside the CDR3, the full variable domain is DSGVTQTPKHLITATGQRVTLRCSPRSGDLSVYWYQQSLDQGLQFLIQYYNGEERAKGNILERFSAQQFPDLHSELNLSSLELGDSALYFCASSVARTGESTDTQYFGPGTRLTVL.

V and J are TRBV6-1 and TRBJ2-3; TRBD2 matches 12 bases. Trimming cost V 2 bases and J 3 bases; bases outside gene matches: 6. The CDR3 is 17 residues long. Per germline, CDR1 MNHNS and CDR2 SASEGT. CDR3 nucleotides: TGTGCCAGCAGTGAAATGCTAGCGGGGGGGTGGACAGATACGCAGTATTTT. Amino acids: CASSEMLAGGWTDTQYF.

The CDR3, as DNA: TGTGCCAGCAGGGACGGACAGGGATATGGCTACACCTTC. Protein sequence: CASRDGQGYGYTF. V and J are TRBV6-5 and TRBJ1-2, with TRBD1 matching over 8 bases. J gave up 5 bases and V 6 bases, and 5 bases lay outside the gene matches. Per germline, CDR1 MNHEY and CDR2 SVGAGI. This CDR3 is built from 13 residues.

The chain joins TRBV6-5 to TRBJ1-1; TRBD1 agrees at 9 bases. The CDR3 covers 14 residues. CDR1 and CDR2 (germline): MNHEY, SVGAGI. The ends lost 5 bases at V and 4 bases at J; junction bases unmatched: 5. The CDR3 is CASSPGQGSTEAFF. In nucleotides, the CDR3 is TGTGCCAGCAGTCCGGGACAGGGTAGCACTGAAGCTTTCTTT.

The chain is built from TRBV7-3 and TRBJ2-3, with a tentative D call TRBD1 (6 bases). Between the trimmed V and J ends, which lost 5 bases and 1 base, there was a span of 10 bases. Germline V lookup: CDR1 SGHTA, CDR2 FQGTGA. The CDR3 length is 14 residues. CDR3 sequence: CASSGGEGTDTQYF. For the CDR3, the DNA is TGTGCCAGCAGCGGGGGCGAGGGCACAGATACGCAGTATTTT.

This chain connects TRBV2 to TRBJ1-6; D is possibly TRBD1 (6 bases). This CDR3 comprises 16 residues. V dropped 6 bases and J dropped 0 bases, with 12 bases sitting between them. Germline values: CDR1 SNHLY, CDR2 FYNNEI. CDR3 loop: CASRKTGPSYNSPLHF. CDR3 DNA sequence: TGTGCCAGCAGAAAAACAGGGCCCTCCTATAATTCACCCCTCCACTTT.

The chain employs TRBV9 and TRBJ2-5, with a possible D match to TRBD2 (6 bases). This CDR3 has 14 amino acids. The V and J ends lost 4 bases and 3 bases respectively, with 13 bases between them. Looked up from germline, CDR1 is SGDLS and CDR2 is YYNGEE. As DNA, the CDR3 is TGTGCCAGCAGCCCAACCGGGGGAGAAGAGACCCAGTACTTC. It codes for CASSPTGGEETQYF. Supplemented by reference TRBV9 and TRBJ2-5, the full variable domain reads DSGVTQTPKHLITATGQRVTLRCSPRSGDLSVYWYQQSLDQGLQFLIQYYNGEERAKGNILERFSAQQFPDLHSELNLSSLELGDSALYFCASSPTGGEETQYFGPGTRLLVL.

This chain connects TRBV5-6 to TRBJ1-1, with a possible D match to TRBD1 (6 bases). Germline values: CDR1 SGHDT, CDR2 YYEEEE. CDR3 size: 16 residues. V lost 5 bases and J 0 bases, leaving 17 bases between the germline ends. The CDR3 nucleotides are TGTGCCAGCAGTTGGGGTTCTCAGGGGTTGAACACTGAAGCTTTCTTT. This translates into CASSWGSQGLNTEAFF.

CDR3: CATANRVANTEAFF. The CDR3 DNA reads TGTGCCACAGCGAACAGGGTCGCGAACACTGAAGCTTTCTTT. The chain combines TRBV19 with TRBJ1-1; a possible D gene is TRBD1 (6 bases). The CDR3 covers 14 residues. Looked up from germline, CDR1 is LNHDA and CDR2 is SQIVND (reference sequence). Trimming stripped 10 bases from V and 1 base from J, with 16 bases between.

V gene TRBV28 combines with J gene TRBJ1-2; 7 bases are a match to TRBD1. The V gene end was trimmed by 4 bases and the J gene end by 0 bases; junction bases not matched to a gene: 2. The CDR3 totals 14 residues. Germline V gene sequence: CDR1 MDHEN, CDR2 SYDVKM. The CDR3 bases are TGTGCCAGCAGTTCAGGACAGGCTAACTATGGCTACACCTTC. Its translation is CASSSGQANYGYTF.

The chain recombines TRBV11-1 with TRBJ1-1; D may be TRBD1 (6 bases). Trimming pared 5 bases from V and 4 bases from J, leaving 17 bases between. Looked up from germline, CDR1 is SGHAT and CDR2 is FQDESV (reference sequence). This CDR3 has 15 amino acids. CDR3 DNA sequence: TGTGCCAGCAGCCCCGACGCCGACAGGACCACTGAAGCTTTCTTT. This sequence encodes CASSPDADRTTEAFF.